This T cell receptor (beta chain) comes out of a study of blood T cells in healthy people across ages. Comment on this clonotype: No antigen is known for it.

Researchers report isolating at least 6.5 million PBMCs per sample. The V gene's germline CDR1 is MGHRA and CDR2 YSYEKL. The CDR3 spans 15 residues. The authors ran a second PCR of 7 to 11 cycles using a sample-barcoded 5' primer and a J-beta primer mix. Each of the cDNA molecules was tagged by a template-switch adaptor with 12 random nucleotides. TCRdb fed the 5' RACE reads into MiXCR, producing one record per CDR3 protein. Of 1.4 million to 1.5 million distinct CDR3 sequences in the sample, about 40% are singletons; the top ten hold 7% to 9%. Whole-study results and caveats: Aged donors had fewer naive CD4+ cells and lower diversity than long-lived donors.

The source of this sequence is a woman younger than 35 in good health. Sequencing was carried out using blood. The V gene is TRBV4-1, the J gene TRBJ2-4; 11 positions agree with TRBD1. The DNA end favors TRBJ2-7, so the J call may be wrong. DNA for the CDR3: TGCGCCAGCAGCCAAGGGGGGACAGGGGGTCTCGAGCAGTACTTC. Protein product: CASSQGGTGGLEQYF.